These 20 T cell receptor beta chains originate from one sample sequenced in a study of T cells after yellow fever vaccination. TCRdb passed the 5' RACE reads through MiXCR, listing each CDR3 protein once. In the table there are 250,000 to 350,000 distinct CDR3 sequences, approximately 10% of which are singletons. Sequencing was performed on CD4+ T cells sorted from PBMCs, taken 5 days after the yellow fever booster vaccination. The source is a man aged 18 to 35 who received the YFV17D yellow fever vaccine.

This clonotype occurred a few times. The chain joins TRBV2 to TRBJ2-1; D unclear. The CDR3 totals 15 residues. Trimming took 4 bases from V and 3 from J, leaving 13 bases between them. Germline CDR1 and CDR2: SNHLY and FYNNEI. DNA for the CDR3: TGTGCCAGCAGTGGGACCGAAGCAAGCTACAATGAGCAGTTCTTC. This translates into CASSGTEASYNEQFF.

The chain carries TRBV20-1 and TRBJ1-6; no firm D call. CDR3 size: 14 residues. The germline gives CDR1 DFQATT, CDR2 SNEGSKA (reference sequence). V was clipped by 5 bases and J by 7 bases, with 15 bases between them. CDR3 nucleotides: TGCAGTGCTTTACCACCCCAGGCGAATTCACCCCTCCACTTT. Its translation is CSALPPQANSPLHF.

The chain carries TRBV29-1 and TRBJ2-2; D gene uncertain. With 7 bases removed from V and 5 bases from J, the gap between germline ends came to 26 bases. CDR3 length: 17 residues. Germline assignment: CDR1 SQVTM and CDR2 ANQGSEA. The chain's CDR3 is CSAGRTPRLGRTGELFF. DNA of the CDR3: TGCAGCGCCGGACGAACCCCACGACTTGGTAGGACCGGGGAGCTGTTTTTT.

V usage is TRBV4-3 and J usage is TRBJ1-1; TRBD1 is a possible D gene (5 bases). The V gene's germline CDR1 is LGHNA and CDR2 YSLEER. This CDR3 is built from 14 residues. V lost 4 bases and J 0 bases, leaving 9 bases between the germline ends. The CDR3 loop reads CASSRDGMNTEAFF. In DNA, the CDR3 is TGCGCCAGCAGCCGGGACGGCATGAACACTGAAGCTTTCTTT.

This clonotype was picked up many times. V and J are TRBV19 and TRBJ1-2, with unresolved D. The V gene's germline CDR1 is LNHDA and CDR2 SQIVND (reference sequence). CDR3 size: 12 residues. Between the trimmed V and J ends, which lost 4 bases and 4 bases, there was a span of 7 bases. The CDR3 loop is CASSTEGYGYTF. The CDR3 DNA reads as TGTGCCAGTAGTACGGAGGGCTATGGCTACACCTTC. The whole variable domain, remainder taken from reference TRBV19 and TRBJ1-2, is DGGITQSPKYLFRKEGQNVTLSCEQNLNHDAMYWYRQDPGQGLRLIYYSQIVNDFQKGDIAEGYSVSREKKESFPLTVTSAQKNPTAFYLCASSTEGYGYTFGSGTRLTVV.

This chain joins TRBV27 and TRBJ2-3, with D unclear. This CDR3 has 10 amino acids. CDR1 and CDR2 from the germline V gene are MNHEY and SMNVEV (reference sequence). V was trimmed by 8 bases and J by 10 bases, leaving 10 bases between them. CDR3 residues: CASGQAPQYF. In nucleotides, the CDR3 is TGTGCCAGCGGCCAGGCACCGCAGTATTTT.

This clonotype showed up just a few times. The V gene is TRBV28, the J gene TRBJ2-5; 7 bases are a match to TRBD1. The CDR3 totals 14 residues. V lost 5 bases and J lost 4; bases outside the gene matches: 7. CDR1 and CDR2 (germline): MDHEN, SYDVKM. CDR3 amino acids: CASSPGQARETQYF. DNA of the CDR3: TGTGCCAGCAGTCCTGGACAGGCGAGAGAGACCCAGTACTTC.

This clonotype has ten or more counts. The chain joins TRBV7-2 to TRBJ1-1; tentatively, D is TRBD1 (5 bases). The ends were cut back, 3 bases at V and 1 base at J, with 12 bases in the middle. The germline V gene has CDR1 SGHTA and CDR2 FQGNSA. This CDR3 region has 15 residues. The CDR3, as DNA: TGTGCCAGCAGCTTTGCTATCGACAGGAACACTGAAGCTTTCTTT. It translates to CASSFAIDRNTEAFF.

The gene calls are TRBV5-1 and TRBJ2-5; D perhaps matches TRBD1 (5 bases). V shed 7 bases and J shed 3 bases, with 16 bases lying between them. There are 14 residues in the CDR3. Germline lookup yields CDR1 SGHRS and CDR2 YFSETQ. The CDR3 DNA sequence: TGCGCCAGCGACCTTGGGGCAGGGAAAGAGACCCAGTACTTC. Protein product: CASDLGAGKETQYF.

The CDR3 region is CASSRNPAERTDTQYF. In DNA form, the CDR3 reads TGTGCCAGCAGTCGGAATCCGGCAGAACGCACAGATACGCAGTATTTT. The chain links TRBV7-8 to TRBJ2-3; D gene ambiguous. V lost 6 bases to trimming and J lost 1 base, with 17 bases between them. CDR3 length equals 16 residues. Looked up from germline, CDR1 is SGHVS and CDR2 is FQNEAQ. The variable domain in full, completed from reference TRBV7-8 and TRBJ2-3, reads GAGVSQSPRYKVAKRGQDVALRCDPISGHVSLFWYQQALGQGPEFLTYFQNEAQLDKSGLPSDRFFAERPEGSVSTLKIQRTQQEDSAVYLCASSRNPAERTDTQYFGPGTRLTVL.

DNA of the CDR3: TGCGCCAGCAGCCTCAGACATTTCACCGGGGAGCTGTTTTTT. This gives the protein CASSLRHFTGELFF. The chain links TRBV4-3 to TRBJ2-2; unclear D gene. Germline V lookup: CDR1 LGHNA, CDR2 YSLEER. The CDR3 consists of 14 residues. V lost 4 bases, J lost 4 bases, and 10 bases lay in between.

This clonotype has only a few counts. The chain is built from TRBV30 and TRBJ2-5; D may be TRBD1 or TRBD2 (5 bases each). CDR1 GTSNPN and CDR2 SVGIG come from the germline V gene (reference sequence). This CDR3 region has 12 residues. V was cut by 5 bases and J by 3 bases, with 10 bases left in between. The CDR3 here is CAWAGGKETQYF. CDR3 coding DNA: TGTGCCTGGGCTGGGGGAAAAGAGACCCAGTACTTC.

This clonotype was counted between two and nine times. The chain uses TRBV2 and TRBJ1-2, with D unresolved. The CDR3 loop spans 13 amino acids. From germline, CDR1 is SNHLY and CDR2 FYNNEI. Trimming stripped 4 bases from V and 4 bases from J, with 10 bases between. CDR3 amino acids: CASSGWVLYGYTF. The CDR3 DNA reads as TGTGCCAGCAGTGGTTGGGTCCTCTATGGCTACACCTTC.

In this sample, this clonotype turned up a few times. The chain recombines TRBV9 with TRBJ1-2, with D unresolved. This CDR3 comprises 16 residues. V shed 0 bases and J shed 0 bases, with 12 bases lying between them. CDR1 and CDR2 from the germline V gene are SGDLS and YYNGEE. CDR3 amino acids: CASSVVPGSANYGYTF. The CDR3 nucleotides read TGTGCCAGCAGCGTAGTCCCGGGCTCTGCTAACTATGGCTACACCTTC.

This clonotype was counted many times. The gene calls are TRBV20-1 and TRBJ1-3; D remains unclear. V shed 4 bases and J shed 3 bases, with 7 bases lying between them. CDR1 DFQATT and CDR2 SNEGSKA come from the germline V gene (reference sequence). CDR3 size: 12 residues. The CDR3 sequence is CSATTSGNTIYF. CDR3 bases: TGCAGTGCTACCACAAGTGGAAACACCATATATTTT.

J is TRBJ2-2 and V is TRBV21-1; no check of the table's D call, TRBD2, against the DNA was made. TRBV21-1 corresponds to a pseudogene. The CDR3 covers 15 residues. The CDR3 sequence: CASSKEGPDTGELFF. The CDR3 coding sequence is TGTGCCAGCAGCAAAGAGGGGCCCGACACCGGGGAGCTGTTTTTT.

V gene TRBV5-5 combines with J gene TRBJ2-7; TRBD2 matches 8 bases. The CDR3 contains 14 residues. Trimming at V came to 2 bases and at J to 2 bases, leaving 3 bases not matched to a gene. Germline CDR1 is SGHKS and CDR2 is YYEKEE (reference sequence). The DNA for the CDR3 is TGTGCCAGCAGCTTCGGGGGGGTTACCTACGAGCAGTACGTC. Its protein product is CASSFGGVTYEQYV.

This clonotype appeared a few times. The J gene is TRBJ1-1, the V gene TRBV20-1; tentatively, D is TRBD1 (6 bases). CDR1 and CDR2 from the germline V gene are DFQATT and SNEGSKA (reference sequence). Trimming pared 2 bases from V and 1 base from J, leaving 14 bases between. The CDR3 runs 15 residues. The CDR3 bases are TGCAGTGCTAGAACCCAGGGGAGAGGGAACACTGAAGCTTTCTTT. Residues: CSARTQGRGNTEAFF.

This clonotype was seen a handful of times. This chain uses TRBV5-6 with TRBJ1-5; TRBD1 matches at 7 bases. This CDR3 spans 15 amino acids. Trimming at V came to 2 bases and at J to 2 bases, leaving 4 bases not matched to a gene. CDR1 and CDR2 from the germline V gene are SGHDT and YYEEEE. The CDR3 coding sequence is TGTGCCAGCAGCTTTACAGGGGCGGGCAATCAGCCCCAGCATTTT. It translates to CASSFTGAGNQPQHF.

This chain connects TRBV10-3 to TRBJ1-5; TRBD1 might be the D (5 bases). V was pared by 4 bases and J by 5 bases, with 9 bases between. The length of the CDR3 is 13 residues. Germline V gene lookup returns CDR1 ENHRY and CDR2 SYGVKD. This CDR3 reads CAISAGGDQPQHF. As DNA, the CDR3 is TGTGCCATCAGTGCCGGGGGGGATCAGCCCCAGCATTTT.